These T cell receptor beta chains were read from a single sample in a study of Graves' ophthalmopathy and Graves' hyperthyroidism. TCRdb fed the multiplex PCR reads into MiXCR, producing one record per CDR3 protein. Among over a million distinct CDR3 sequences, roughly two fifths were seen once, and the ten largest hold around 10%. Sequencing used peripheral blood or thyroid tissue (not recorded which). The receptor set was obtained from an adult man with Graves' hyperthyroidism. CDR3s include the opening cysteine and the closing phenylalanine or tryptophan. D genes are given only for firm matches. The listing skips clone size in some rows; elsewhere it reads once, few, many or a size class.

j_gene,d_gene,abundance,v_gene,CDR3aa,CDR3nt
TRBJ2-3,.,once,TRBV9,CASSVPLEDTQYF,TGTGCCAGCAGCGTTCCCCTAGAAGATACGCAGTATTTT
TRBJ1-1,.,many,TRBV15,CATVPGALNTEAFF,TGTGCCACCGTACCGGGTGCCCTGAACACTGAAGCTTTCTTT
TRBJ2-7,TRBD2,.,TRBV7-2,CASSFRTSGIYEQYF,TGTGCCAGCAGCTTCCGGACTAGCGGGATCTACGAGCAGTACTTC
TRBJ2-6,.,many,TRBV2,CASSEHGFIIEGANVLTF,TGTGCCAGCAGTGAACACGGTTTTATAATCGAGGGGGCCAACGTCCTGACTTTC
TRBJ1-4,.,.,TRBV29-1,CSPGGKGEKLFF,TGCAGCCCCGGGGGGAAGGGGGAAAAACTGTTTTTT
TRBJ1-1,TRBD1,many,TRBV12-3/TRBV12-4,CASSPLRGYQNTEAFF,TGTGCCAGCAGTCCCCTCAGGGGGTATCAGAACACTGAAGCTTTCTTT
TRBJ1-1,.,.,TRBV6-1,CTSLLGVEAFF,TGTACCAGCCTCCTGGGGGTTGAAGCTTTCTTT
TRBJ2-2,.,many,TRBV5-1,CASSLFSTNMRLNTGELFF,TGCGCCAGCAGCTTGTTTTCGACTAACATGCGCTTGAACACCGGGGAGCTGTTTTTT
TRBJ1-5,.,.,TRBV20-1,CSAHPGLSNQPQHF,TGCAGTGCTCATCCAGGCCTTAGCAATCAGCCCCAGCATTTT
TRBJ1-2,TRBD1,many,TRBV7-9,CASENYRGISYGYTF,TGTGCCAGCGAAAATTACAGGGGGATTTCCTATGGCTACACCTTC
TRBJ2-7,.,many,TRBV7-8,CASKIRGENEQYF,TGTGCCAGCAAAATCCGCGGGGAAAACGAGCAGTACTTC
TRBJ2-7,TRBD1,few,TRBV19,CASSTLIGTVFMEQYF,TGTGCCAGTAGTACTCTCATCGGGACAGTCTTTATGGAGCAGTACTTC
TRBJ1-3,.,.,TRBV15,CATSRDFVGVSGNTTYF,TGTGCCACCAGCAGAGATTTCGTGGGCGTTTCTGGAAACACCACATACTTT
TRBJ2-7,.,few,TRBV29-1,CSVEGGQYF,TGCAGCGTTGAAGGCGGGCAGTACTTC
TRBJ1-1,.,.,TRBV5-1,CASSLYGSTNTEAFF,TGCGCCAGCAGCTTGTACGGGAGTACGAACACTGAAGCTTTCTTT
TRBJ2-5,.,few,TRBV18,CASSPAGGLETQYF,TGTGCCAGCTCACCTGCCGGGGGGCTGGAGACCCAGTACTTC
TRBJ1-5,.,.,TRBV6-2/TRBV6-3,CASRRVGNQPQHF,TGTGCCAGCAGGAGGGTCGGGAACCAGCCCCAGCATTTT
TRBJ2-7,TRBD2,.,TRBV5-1,CASSPLGRVSGGEQYF,TGCGCCAGCAGCCCACTCGGGAGGGTATCGGGCGGAGAGCAGTACTTC
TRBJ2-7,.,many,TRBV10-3,CAITRDSDLTYEQYF,TGTGCCATCACCCGAGACAGCGACCTTACCTACGAGCAGTACTTC
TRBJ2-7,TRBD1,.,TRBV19,CASSLQGSTYEQYF,TGTGCCAGTAGCCTACAGGGGTCAACCTACGAGCAGTACTTC
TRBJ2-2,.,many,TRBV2,CASLPSSTGELFF,TGTGCCAGCCTCCCTAGCTCCACCGGGGAGCTGTTTTTT
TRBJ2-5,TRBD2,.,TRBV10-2,CASSVGLAGRQETQYF,TGCGCCAGCAGTGTCGGACTAGCGGGGAGACAAGAGACCCAGTACTTC
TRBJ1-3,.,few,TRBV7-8,CASSRSVSSGNTIYF,TGTGCCAGCAGCCGCTCCGTGAGCTCTGGAAACACCATATATTTT
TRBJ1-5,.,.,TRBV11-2,CASTRGGGREQPQHF,TGTGCCAGCACCCGAGGGGGTGGGCGGGAGCAGCCCCAGCATTTT
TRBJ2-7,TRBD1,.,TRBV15,CATSRSRQGTYEQYF,TGTGCCACCAGCAGATCTCGACAGGGAACCTACGAGCAGTACTTC
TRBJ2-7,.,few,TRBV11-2,CARSPPGAYEQYF,TGTGCCCGCTCTCCCCCGGGAGCCTACGAGCAGTACTTC
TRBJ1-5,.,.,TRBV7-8,CASSLELAGNQPQHF,TGTGCCAGCAGCTTAGAATTGGCAGGAAATCAGCCCCAGCATTTT
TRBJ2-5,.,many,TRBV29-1,CSVRARLVETQYF,TGCAGCGTTCGGGCTAGATTGGTGGAGACCCAGTACTTC
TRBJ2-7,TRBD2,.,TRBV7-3,CASSLSSGPFYEQYF,TGTGCCAGCAGCTTATCTAGCGGGCCCTTCTACGAGCAGTACTTC
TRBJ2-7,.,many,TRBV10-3,CASNSVGIEQYF,TGTGCCAGCAACTCGGTTGGGATCGAGCAGTACTTC
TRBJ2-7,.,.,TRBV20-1,CSAEAGRSSYEQYF,TGCAGTGCTGAGGCCGGGAGAAGTTCCTACGAGCAGTACTTC
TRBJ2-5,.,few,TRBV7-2,CASSQHNHGETQYF,TGTGCCAGCAGCCAACACAACCATGGGGAGACCCAGTACTTC
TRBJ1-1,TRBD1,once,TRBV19,CASTGDRVTEAFF,TGTGCCAGTACCGGGGACAGGGTAACTGAAGCTTTCTTT
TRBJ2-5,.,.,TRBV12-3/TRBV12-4,CASSQPPQGEETQYF,TGTGCCAGCAGTCAACCGCCACAGGGCGAAGAGACCCAGTACTTC
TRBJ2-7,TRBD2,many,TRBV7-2,CASTRAGGLNEQYF,TGTGCCAGCACCAGAGCGGGGGGGCTGAACGAGCAGTACTTC
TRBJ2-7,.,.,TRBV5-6,CASSRKRGSGTYEQYF,TGTGCCAGCAGCAGAAAACGGGGTTCCGGTACCTACGAGCAGTACTTC
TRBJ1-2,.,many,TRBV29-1,CSVDSATAKDYGYTF,TGCAGCGTTGACTCCGCGACGGCAAAAGACTATGGCTACACCTTC
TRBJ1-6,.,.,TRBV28,CASILDGNSPLHF,TGTGCCAGCATACTAGACGGAAATTCACCCCTCCACTTT
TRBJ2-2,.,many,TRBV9,CASSATGMSTGELFF,TGTGCCAGCAGCGCTACAGGGATGAGCACCGGGGAGCTGTTTTTT
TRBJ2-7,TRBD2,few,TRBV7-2,CASSYGTSGEQYF,TGTGCCAGCAGTTACGGGACTAGCGGCGAGCAGTACTTC
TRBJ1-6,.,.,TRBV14,CASSQGLRGHNSPLHF,TGTGCCAGCAGCCAAGGTCTCCGCGGTCATAATTCACCCCTCCACTTT
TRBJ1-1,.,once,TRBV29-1,CSVIDAGTTWGEAFF,TGCAGCGTGATTGATGCCGGGACAACCTGGGGTGAAGCTTTCTTT